The 21 T cell receptor beta chains below all came from one sample that was sequenced in a study of blood T cell repertoires in COVID-19. The repertoire was sequenced with immunoSEQ multiplex PCR; TCRdb's copy has only in-frame clones and lacks some. The sample holds under 400,000 clones, approximately 89% seen once. Material: PBMCs or T cells enriched from blood (not recorded which). The receptors come from a middle-aged man in a cohort exposed to, infected with or recovered from COVID-19 (not recorded which).

The V and J genes are TRBV19 and TRBJ2-3, with 9 bases lining up with TRBD1. V shed 6 bases and J 3 bases; nucleotides not matched to a gene: 7. The CDR3 extends over 15 amino acids. Germline CDR1 reads LNHDA; CDR2 reads SQIVND (reference sequence). The CDR3 loop reads CASSPGTGLTDTQYF. The CDR3 coding sequence is TGTGCCAGTAGCCCCGGGACAGGGTTGACAGATACGCAGTATTTT.

The genes are TRBV18 and TRBJ1-2; a weak D match, TRBD1 (5 bases). CDR3 size: 15 residues. V shed 6 bases and J shed 6 bases, with 20 bases lying between them. From germline, CDR1 is KGHSH and CDR2 LQKENI. CDR3 residues: CASSPRWQGVDGYTF. CDR3 in DNA: TGTGCCAGCTCCCCTAGGTGGCAGGGCGTCGATGGCTACACCTTC.

This clone appeared a single time. The chain links TRBV19 to TRBJ1-5, with D tentatively TRBD1 (5 bases). Trimming pared 4 bases from V and 4 bases from J, leaving 8 bases between. This CDR3 is 13 amino acids long. Germline loops: CDR1 LNHDA, CDR2 SQIVND (reference sequence). The CDR3 DNA reads TGTGCCAGTAGTAGAAGACAGAATCAGCCCCAGCATTTT. Translated: CASSRRQNQPQHF.

The chain links TRBV7-3 to TRBJ2-7, with D perhaps TRBD2 (6 bases). Looked up from germline, CDR1 is SGHTA and CDR2 is FQGTGA. V lost 2 bases to trimming and J lost 2 bases, with 13 bases between them. The CDR3 runs 15 residues. CDR3 sequence (DNA): TGTGCCAGCAGCTTATGGTCGGGCGGGACCTACGAGCAGTACTTC. Protein: CASSLWSGGTYEQYF.

This chain joins TRBV27 and TRBJ2-5, with 8 bases that match TRBD2. Germline-derived CDR1 and CDR2 are MNHEY and SMNVEV (reference sequence). V shed 5 bases, J shed 0 bases, and the junction held 11 bases outside the gene matches. This CDR3 spans 17 amino acids. CDR3 coding DNA: TGTGCCAGCAGTCCCCGGGTTAGCGGGGTCTACCAAGAGACCCAGTACTTC. It specifies CASSPRVSGVYQETQYF.

The CDR3 DNA sequence: TGTGCCAGTAGTGCCACACAGGGGCGCGAGCAGTACTTC. It yields the protein CASSATQGREQYF. V usage is TRBV19 and J usage is TRBJ2-7; 7 bases map to TRBD1. V shed 5 bases and J 6 bases; nucleotides not matched to a gene: 7. The CDR3 sequence is 13 residues long. The germline V gene has CDR1 LNHDA and CDR2 SQIVND (reference sequence).

The genes are TRBV7-7 and TRBJ2-5, with D hard to call. The germline CDR1 and CDR2 sequences are SSHAT and FNYEAQ (reference sequence). The CDR3 covers 13 residues. V lost 5 bases and J lost 5, with 12 bases in between. For the CDR3, the DNA is TGTGCCAGCAGCCGGTCGGAGAGGGAGACCCAGTACTTC. This codes for CASSRSERETQYF.

The J gene is TRBJ1-5, the V gene TRBV28; TRBD1 might be the D (6 bases). The CDR3 is 12 residues long. Germline lookup yields CDR1 MDHEN and CDR2 SYDVKM. V was trimmed by 6 bases and J by 5 bases, leaving 8 bases between them. Here the CDR3 reads CASRDSYQPQHF. CDR3 coding DNA: TGTGCCAGCAGGGACAGCTATCAGCCCCAGCATTTT.

This chain links TRBV3-1 (or the pseudogene TRBV3-2) with TRBJ1-1, with D unresolved. The V gene lost 4 bases and the J gene lost 0 bases, with 12 bases spanning the gap. CDR1 is LGHDT, CDR2 YNNKEL, per germline (reference sequence). This CDR3 is 15 amino acids long. The CDR3 loop is CASSLLPGVNTEAFF. The CDR3, as DNA: TGTGCCAGCAGCCTCCTACCCGGGGTGAACACTGAAGCTTTCTTT.

The J gene is TRBJ1-5, the V gene TRBV6-2 or TRBV6-3; D gene unclear. CDR1 is MNHEY and CDR2 is SVGEGT in the germline V gene. CDR3 size: 14 residues. The V gene lost 2 bases and the J gene lost 4 bases, with 9 bases spanning the gap. CDR3 protein: CASSYVASNQPQHF. DNA for the CDR3: TGTGCCAGCAGTTACGTGGCCTCTAATCAGCCCCAGCATTTT.

The rearrangement uses TRBV11-2 and TRBJ1-4; 7 positions agree with TRBD1. This CDR3 contains 16 residues. With V trimmed by 4 bases and J by 5 bases, 10 bases remained unmatched. Per the germline V gene, CDR1 is SGHAT and CDR2 is FQNNGV. CDR3 sequence: CASSSPAGTENEKLFF. Written as DNA, the CDR3 is TGTGCCAGCAGCTCGCCGGCGGGGACAGAAAATGAAAAACTGTTTTTT.

This chain connects TRBV19 to TRBJ1-6; 7 positions agree with TRBD1. The CDR3 is made up of 14 amino acids. Germline trimming cut 7 bases from V and 9 bases from J; bases unmatched to any gene: 9. Germline V gives CDR1 LNHDA, CDR2 SQIVND (reference sequence). The CDR3 DNA is TGTGCCAGTACCCATAGACAGGGAGCTTCACCCCTCCACTTT. Its protein is CASTHRQGASPLHF.

J is TRBJ2-3 and V is TRBV7-2; D is perhaps TRBD2 (5 bases). The length of the CDR3 is 16 residues. Looked up from germline, CDR1 is SGHTA and CDR2 is FQGNSA. Trimming cost V 4 bases and J 7 bases, with 21 bases left between them. The CDR3 sequence: CASSSLSGLDRHTQYF. The CDR3 DNA reads TGTGCCAGCAGCTCTTTAAGCGGCCTGGACCGTCATACGCAGTATTTT.

This clone was observed a single time. CDR3 sequence (DNA): TGTGCCAGTAGACCCCCAGGACAAGTTCTTAACTATGGCTACACCTTC. It codes for CASRPPGQVLNYGYTF. The V call is TRBV19, the J call TRBJ1-2; D might be TRBD1 (5 bases). CDR1 and CDR2 from the germline V gene are LNHDA and SQIVND (reference sequence). Trimming cost V 6 bases and J 1 base, with 18 bases left between them. The CDR3 has 16 residues.

J is TRBJ2-3 and V is TRBV3-1 (or the pseudogene TRBV3-2), with 8 positions matching TRBD2. Germline V gene sequence: CDR1 LGHDT, CDR2 YNNKEL (reference sequence). The CDR3 is made up of 15 amino acids. The J segment lost 4 bases and the V segment lost 2 bases, leaving 5 bases of the junction unmatched. The CDR3 DNA sequence: TGTGCCAGCAGCCAACGAGCGGGAGATGCAGATACGCAGTATTTT. Protein sequence: CASSQRAGDADTQYF.

Remarks on this clone: Different DNA sequences within this sample yield the same CDR3. The gene calls are TRBV27 and TRBJ1-1; 7 bases are shared with TRBD1. Germline V gene lookup returns CDR1 MNHEY and CDR2 SMNVEV (reference sequence). With V trimmed by 4 bases and J by 5 bases, 4 bases remained unmatched. The CDR3 loop spans 13 amino acids. The CDR3 protein is CASSSTGRTEAFF. The CDR3 DNA is TGTGCCAGCAGTTCGACAGGGAGAACTGAAGCTTTCTTT.

The CDR3 here is CASSPPVGLANNEQFF. The CDR3 nucleotides are TGTGCCAGCAGTCCCCCCGTTGGACTAGCGAACAATGAGCAGTTCTTC. The chain is built from TRBV2 and TRBJ2-1; 9 positions agree with TRBD2. Germline V CDR1 and CDR2: SNHLY, FYNNEI. The CDR3 is 16 amino acids. The J segment lost 5 bases and the V segment lost 5 bases, leaving 10 bases of the junction unmatched.

V gene TRBV7-3 combines with J gene TRBJ2-1; 11 bases align to TRBD1. Germline lookup yields CDR1 SGHTA and CDR2 FQGTGA. CDR3 length equals 16 residues. Trimming cost V 2 bases and J 7 bases; bases outside gene matches: 7. The CDR3 coding sequence is TGTGCCAGCAGCTTATTTCCGGGACAGGGGGAAAATGAGCAGTTCTTC. Translation: CASSLFPGQGENEQFF.

This clone was seen a handful of times. This chain links TRBV27 with TRBJ1-2; no definite D call. Germline V CDR1 and CDR2: MNHEY, SMNVEV (reference sequence). CDR3 length: 14 amino acids. Trimming took off 7 bases at V and 5 bases at J, with 17 bases between the two ends. CDR3 sequence: CASKDSSTVYGYTF. CDR3 nucleotides: TGTGCCAGCAAAGATAGCAGCACCGTTTATGGCTACACCTTC.

This chain connects TRBV27 to TRBJ2-7, with TRBD1 identical over 7 bases. V dropped 6 bases and J dropped 2; count of bases not matched to a gene: 10. Per the germline V gene, CDR1 is MNHEY and CDR2 is SMNVEV (reference sequence). The CDR3 has 15 amino acids. CDR3 bases: TGTGCCAGCAGGTTCAAGGGGGCCAGGACCTACGAGCAGTACTTC. Translation: CASRFKGARTYEQYF.

This chain uses TRBV30 with TRBJ2-2; D is perhaps TRBD2 (7 bases). The CDR3 is made up of 14 amino acids. Germline lookup yields CDR1 GTSNPN and CDR2 SVGIG (reference sequence). V lost 2 bases and J lost 4, with 11 bases in between. CDR3 bases: TGTGCCTGGAGTCTAGGGGGGGGCACCGGGGAGCTGTTTTTT. This codes for CAWSLGGGTGELFF.